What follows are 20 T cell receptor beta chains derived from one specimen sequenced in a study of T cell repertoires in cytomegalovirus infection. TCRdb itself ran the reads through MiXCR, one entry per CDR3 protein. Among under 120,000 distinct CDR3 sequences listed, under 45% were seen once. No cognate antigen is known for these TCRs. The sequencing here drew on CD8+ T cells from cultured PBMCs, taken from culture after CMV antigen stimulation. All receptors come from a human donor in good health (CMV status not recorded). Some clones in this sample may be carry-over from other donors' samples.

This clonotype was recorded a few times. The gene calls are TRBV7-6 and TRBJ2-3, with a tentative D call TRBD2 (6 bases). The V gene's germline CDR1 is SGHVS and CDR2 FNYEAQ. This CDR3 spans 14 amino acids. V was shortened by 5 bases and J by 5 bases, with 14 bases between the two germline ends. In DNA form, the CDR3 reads TGTGCCAGCAGCCCCCTTGGGGGGAGAGATACGCAGTATTTT. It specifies CASSPLGGRDTQYF.

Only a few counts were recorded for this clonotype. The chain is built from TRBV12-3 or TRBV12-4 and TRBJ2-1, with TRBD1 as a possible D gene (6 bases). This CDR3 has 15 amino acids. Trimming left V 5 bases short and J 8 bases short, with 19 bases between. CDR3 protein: CASSPFGTGWDEQFF. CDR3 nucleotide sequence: TGTGCCAGCAGTCCCTTCGGAACAGGGTGGGATGAGCAGTTCTTC.

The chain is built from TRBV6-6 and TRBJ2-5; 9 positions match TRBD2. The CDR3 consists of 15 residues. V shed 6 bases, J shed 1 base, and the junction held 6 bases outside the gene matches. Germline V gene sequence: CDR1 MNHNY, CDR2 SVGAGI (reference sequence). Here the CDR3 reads CASSLPTSGQETQYF. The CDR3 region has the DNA TGTGCCAGCAGCCTTCCGACTAGCGGCCAAGAGACCCAGTACTTC.

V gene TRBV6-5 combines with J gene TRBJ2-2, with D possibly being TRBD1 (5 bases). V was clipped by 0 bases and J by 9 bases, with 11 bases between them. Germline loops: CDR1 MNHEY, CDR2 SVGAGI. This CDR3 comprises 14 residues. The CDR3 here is CASSYSRDAWELFF. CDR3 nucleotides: TGTGCCAGCAGTTACTCCAGGGATGCCTGGGAGCTGTTTTTT.

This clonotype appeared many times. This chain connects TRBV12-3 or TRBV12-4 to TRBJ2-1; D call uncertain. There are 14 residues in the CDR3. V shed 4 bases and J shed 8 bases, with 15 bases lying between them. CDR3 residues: CASSSSDHVYEQFF. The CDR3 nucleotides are TGTGCCAGCAGTTCCTCGGACCACGTCTATGAGCAGTTCTTC.

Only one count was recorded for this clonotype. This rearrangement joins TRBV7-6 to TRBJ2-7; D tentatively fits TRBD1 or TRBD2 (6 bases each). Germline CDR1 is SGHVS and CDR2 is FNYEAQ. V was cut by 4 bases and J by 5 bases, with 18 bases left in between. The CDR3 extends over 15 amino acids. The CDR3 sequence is CASSSSRGAENEQYF. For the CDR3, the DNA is TGTGCCAGCAGCTCTAGTAGGGGGGCTGAGAACGAGCAGTACTTC.

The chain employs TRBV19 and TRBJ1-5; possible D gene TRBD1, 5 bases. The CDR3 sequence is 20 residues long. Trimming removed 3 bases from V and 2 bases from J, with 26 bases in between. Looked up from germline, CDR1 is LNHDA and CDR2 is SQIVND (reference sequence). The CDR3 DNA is TGTGCCAGTAGTATGAATGACCGCAGGGAGGCGGGAGTGGGCAATCAGCCCCAGCATTTT. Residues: CASSMNDRREAGVGNQPQHF.

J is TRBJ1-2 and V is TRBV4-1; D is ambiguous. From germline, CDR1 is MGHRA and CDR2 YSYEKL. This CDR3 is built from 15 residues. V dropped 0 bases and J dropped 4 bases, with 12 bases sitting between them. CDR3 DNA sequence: TGCGCCAGCAGCCAAGATTCCGGGGTCAGCTATGGCTACACCTTC. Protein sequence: CASSQDSGVSYGYTF.

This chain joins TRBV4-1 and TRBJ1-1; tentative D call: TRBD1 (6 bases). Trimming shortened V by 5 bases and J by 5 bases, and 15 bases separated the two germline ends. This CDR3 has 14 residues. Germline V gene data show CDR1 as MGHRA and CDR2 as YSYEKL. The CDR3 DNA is TGCGCCAGCAGCTCCGAACAGGGATGGACTGAAGCTTTCTTT. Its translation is CASSSEQGWTEAFF.

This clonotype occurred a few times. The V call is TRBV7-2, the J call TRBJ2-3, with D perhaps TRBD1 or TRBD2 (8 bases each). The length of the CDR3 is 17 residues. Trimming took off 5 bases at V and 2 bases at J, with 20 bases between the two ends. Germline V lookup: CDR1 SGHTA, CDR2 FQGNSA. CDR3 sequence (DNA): TGTGCCAGCAGCCCCCGGGGGGGGACAGGCGACACAGATACGCAGTATTTT. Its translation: CASSPRGGTGDTDTQYF.

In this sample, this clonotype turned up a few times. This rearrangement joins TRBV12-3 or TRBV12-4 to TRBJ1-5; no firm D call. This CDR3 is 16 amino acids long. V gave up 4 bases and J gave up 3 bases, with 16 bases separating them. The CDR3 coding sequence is TGTGCCAGCAGTTCGGGTCAGTACAGTTACAATCAGCCCCAGCATTTT. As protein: CASSSGQYSYNQPQHF.

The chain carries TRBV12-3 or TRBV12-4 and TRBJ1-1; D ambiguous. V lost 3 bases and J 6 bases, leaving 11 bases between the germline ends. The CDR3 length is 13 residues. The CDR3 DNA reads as TGTGCCAGCAGTTTTTTAGGGTTCCCTGAAGCTTTCTTT. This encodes CASSFLGFPEAFF.

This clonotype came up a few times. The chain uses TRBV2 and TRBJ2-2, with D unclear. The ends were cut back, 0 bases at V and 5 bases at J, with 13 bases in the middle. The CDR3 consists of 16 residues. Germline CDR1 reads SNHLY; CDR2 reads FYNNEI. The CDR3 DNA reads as TGTGCCAGCAGTGAAGCGAATGTCTTCCCGACCGGGGAGCTGTTTTTT. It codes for CASSEANVFPTGELFF.

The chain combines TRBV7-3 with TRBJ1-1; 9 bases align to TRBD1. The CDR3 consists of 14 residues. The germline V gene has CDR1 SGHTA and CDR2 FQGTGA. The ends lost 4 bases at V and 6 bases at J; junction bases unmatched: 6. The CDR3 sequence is CASSSGTGLAEAFF. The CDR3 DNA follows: TGTGCCAGCAGCTCTGGGACAGGGCTGGCTGAAGCTTTCTTT.

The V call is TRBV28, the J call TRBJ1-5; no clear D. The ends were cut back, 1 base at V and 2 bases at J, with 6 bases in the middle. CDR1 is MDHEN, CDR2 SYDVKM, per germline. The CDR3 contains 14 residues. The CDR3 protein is CASSLSVGNQPQHF. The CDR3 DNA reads TGTGCCAGCAGTTTATCCGTTGGCAATCAGCCCCAGCATTTT.

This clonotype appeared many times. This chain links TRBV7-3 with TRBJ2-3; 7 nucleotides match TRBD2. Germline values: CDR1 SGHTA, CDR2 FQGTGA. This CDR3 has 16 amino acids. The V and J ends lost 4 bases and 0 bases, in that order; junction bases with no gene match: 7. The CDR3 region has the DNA TGTGCCAGCAGCTCGAATCCGGGACTAAGCACAGATACGCAGTATTTT. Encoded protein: CASSSNPGLSTDTQYF.

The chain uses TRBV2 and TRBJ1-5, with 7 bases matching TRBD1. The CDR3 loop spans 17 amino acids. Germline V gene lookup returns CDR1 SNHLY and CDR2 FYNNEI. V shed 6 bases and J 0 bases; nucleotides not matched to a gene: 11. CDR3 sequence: CASSTGTETFSNQPQHF. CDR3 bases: TGTGCCAGCAGCACCGGGACAGAGACCTTTAGCAATCAGCCCCAGCATTTT. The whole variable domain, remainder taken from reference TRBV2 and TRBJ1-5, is EPEVTQTPSHQVTQMGQEVILRCVPISNHLYFYWYRQILGQKVEFLVSFYNNEISEKSEIFDDQFSVERPDGSNFTLKIRSTKLEDSAMYFCASSTGTETFSNQPQHFGDGTRLSIL.

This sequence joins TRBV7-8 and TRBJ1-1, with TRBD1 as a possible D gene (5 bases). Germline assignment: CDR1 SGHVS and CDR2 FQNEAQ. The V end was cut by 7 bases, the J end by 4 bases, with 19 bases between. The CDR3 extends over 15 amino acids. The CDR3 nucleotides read TGTGCCAGCACCCCAGGGATAGGAGGAATCACTGAAGCTTTCTTT. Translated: CASTPGIGGITEAFF.

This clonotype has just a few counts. The CDR3 loop reads CASSFAGGNQPQHF. CDR3 in DNA: TGTGCCAGCAGTTTTGCCGGGGGCAATCAGCCCCAGCATTTT. The chain joins TRBV12-3 or TRBV12-4 to TRBJ1-5; unclear D gene. With 3 bases removed from V and 2 bases from J, the gap between germline ends came to 8 bases. The CDR3 length is 14 residues.

In DNA, the CDR3 is TGCAGTGCTAGACCGTACGGGGACAGCAAATACTCTGGAAACACCATATATTTT. Protein sequence: CSARPYGDSKYSGNTIYF. The chain combines TRBV20-1 with TRBJ1-3; 7 bases align to TRBD1. CDR3 length equals 18 residues. V trimming: 2 bases; J trimming: 0 bases; junction bases outside the gene matches: 13. Germline V CDR1 and CDR2: DFQATT, SNEGSKA (reference sequence).